The source of this T cell receptor beta chain is a study of cytomegalovirus exposure and HLA in healthy donors. Primers for the PCR totalled 60 Vbeta and 13 Jbeta. Some clones are missing from TCRdb's copy, which holds only in-frame ones; the method was immunoSEQ multiplex PCR. The profile shows around 110,000 clones, around 75% of them singletons. About this clone itself: No antigen is known for it.

Findings of the study overall: In a later analysis, across HLA loci, associated TCR counts were highest for DRB1, lowest for HLA-C.

The germline gives CDR1 SGHVS, CDR2 FNYEAQ. V was clipped by 3 bases and J by 4 bases; unmatched bases: 5. This CDR3 region has 14 residues. The sample was PBMCs. The TCR comes from a woman aged 25 to 45 in good health and CMV-seronegative. The gene calls are TRBV7-6 and TRBJ2-5; TRBD2 matches at 7 bases. CDR3 nucleotides: TGTGCCAGCAGCTTTGGCGGGGGTGGAGAGACCCAGTACTTC. Protein sequence: CASSFGGGGETQYF. The variable domain in full, with the rest retrieved from reference TRBV7-6 and TRBJ2-5, is GAGVSQSPRYKVTKRGQDVALRCDPISGHVSLYWYRQALGQGPEFLTYFNYEAQQDKSGLPNDRFSAERPEGSISTLTIQRTEQRDSAMYRCASSFGGGGETQYFGPGTRLLVL.